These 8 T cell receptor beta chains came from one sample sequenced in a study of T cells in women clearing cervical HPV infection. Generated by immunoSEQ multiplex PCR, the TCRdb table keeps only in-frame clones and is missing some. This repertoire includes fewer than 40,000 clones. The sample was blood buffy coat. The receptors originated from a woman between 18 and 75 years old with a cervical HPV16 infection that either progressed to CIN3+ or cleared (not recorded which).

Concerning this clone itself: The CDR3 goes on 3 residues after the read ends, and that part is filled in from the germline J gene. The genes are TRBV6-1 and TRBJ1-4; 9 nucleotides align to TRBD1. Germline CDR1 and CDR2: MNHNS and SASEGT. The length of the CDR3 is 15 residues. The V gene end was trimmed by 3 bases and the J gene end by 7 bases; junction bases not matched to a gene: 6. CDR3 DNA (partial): TGTGCCAGCAGTGAGGGACAGGGTTGGGGTGAAAAA. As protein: CASSEGQGWGEK. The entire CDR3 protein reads CASSEGQGWGEKLFF.

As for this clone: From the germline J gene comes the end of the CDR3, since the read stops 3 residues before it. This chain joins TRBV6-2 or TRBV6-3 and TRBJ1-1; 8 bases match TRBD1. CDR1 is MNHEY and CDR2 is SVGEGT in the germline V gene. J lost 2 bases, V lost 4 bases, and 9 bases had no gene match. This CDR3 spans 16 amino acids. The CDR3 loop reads CASSLTTGEANTEAFF. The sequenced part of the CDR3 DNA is TGTGCCAGCAGTTTAACGACAGGGGAAGCAAACACTGAA.

The sequenced part of the CDR3 DNA is TGCGCCAGCAGCTTGTTTGTGACAGGGAGTAGCACCGGGGAG. It yields the protein CASSLFVTGSSTGE. The whole CDR3 protein is CASSLFVTGSSTGELFF. The genes are TRBV5-1 and TRBJ2-2, with TRBD1 identical over 7 bases. The missing CDR3 end, 3 residues past where the read stops, is filled in from the germline J gene. This CDR3 contains 17 residues. V lost 1 base and J lost 4; bases outside the gene matches: 10. CDR1 and CDR2 (germline): SGHRS, YFSETQ.

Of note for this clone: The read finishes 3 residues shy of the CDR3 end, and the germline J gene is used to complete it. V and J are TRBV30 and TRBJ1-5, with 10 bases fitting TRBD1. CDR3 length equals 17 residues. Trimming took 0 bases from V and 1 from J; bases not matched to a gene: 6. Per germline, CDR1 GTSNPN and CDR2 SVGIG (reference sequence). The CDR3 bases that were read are TGTGCCTGGAGTGTGGGGACAGGGGAAGGGAGCAATCAGCCC. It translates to CAWSVGTGEGSNQP. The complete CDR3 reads CAWSVGTGEGSNQPQHF.

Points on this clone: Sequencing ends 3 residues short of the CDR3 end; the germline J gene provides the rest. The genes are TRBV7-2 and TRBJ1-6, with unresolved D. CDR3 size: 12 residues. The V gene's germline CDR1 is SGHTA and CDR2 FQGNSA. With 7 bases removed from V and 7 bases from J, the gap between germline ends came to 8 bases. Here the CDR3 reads CASTVLNSPLHF. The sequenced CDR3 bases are TGTGCCAGCACCGTTTTAAATTCACCC.

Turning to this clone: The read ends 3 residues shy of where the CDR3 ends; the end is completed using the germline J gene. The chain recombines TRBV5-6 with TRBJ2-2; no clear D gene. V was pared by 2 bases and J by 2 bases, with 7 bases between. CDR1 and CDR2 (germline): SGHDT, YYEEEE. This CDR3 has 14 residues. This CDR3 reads CASSFNINTGELFF. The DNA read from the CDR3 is TGTGCCAGCAGCTTCAACATTAACACCGGGGAG.

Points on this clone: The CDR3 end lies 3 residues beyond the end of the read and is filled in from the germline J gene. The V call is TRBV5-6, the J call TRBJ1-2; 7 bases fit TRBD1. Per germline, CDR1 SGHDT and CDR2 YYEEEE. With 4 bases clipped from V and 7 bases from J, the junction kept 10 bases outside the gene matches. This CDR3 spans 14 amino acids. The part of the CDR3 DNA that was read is TGTGCCAGCAGCACCCGTACAGGGGTGATTGGC. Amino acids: CASSTRTGVIG. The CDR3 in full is CASSTRTGVIGYTF. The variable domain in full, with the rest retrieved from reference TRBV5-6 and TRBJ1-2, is DAGVTQSPTHLIKTRGQQVTLRCSPKSGHDTVSWYQQALGQGPQFIFQYYEEEERQRGNFPDRFSGHQFPNYSSELNVNALLLGDSALYLCASSTRTGVIGYTFGSGTRLTVV.

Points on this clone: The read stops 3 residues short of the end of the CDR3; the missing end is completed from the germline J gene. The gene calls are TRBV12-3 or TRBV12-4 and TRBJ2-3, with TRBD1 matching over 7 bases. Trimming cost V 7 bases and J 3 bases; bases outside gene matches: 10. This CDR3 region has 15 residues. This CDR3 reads CASTTGTAKTDTQYF. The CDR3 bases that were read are TGTGCCAGCACCACCGGGACAGCAAAAACAGATACG.